This T cell receptor (beta chain) stems from a study of control samples from healthy donors and cancer patients. TCRdb's table, derived via immunoSEQ multiplex PCR, lists solely in-frame clones and lacks some. The sample comprises roughly 100,000 clones, about 86% of which are singletons, and roughly 13% rests with the top ten. The sequence was collected from a man aged 25-45 years in good health. Sequencing was carried out using blood.

The CDR3 sequence is CASSPIGTYEQYF. Written as DNA, the CDR3 is TGTGCCAGCTCGCCGATAGGTACCTACGAGCAGTACTTC. The chain carries TRBV19 and TRBJ2-7, with D uncertain. Trimming took off 9 bases at V and 2 bases at J, with 14 bases between the two ends. The CDR3 is made up of 13 amino acids. Germline V gene data show CDR1 as LNHDA and CDR2 as SQIVND (reference sequence). Combining the CDR3 with reference TRBV19 and TRBJ2-7 gives the whole variable domain DGGITQSPKYLFRKEGQNVTLSCEQNLNHDAMYWYRQDPGQGLRLIYYSQIVNDFQKGDIAEGYSVSREKKESFPLTVTSAQKNPTAFYLCASSPIGTYEQYFGPGTRLTVT.